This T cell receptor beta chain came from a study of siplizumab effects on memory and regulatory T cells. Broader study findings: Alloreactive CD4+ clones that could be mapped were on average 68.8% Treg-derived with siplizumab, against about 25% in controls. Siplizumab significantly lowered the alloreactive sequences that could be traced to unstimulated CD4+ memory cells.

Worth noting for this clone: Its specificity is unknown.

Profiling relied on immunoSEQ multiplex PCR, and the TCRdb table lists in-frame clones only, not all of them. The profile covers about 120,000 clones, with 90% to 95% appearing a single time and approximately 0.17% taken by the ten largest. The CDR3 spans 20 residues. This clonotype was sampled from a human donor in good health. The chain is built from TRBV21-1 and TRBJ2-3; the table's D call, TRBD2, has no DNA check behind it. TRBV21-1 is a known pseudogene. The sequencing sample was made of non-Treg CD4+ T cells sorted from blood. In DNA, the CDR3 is TGTGCCAGCAGCAAATTTGGGTCTAGCGGGGGAAAGCAAGGCACAGATACGCAGTATTTT. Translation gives CASSKFGSSGGKQGTDTQYF.